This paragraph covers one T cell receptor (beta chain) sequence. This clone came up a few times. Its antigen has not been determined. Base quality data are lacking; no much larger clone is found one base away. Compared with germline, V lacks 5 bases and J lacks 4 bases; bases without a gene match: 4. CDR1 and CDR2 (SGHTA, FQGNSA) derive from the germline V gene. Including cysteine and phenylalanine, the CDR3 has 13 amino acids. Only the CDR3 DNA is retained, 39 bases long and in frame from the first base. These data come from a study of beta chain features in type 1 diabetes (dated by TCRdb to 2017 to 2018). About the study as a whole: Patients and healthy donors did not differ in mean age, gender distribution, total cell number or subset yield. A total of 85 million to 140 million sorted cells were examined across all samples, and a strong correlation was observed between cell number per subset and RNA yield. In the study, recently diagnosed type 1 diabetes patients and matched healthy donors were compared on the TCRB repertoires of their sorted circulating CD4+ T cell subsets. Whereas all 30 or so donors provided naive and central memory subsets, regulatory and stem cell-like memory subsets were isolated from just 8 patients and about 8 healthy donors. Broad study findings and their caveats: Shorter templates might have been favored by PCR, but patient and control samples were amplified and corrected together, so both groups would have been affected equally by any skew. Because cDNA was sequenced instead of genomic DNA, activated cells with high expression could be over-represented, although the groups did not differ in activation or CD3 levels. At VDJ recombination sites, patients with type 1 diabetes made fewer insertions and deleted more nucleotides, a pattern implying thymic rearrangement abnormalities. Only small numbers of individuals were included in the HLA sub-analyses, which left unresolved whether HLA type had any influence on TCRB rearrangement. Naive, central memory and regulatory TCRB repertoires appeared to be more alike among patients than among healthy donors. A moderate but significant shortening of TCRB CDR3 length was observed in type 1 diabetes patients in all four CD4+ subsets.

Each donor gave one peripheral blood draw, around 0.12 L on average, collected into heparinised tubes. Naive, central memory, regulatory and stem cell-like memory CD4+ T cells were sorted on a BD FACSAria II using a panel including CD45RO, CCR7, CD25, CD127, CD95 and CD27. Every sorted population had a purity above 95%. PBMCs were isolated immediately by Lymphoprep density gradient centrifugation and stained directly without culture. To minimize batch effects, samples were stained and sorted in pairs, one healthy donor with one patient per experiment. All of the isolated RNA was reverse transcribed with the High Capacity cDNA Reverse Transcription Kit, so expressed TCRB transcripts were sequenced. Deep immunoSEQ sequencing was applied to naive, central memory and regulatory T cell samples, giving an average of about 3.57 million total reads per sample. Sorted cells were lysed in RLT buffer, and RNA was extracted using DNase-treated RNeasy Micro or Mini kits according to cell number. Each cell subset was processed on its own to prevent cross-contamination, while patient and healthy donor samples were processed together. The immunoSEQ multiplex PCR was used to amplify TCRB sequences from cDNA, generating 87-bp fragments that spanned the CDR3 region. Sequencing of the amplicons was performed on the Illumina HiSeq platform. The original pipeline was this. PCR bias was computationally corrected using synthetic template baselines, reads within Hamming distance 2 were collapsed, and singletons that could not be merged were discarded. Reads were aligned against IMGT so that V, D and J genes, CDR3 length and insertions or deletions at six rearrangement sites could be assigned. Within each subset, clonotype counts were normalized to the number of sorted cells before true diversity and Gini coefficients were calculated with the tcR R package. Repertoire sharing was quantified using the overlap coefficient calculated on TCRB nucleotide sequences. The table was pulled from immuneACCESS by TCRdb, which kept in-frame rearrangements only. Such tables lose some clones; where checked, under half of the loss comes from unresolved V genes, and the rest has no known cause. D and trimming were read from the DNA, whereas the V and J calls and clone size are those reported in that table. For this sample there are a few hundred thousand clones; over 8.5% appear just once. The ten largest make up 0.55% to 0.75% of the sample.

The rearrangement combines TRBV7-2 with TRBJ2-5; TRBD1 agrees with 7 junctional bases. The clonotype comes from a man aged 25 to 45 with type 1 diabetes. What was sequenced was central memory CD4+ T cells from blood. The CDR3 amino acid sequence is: CASSIDRVETQYF. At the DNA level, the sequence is TGTGCCAGCAGCATAGACAGGGTAGAGACCCAGTACTTC.